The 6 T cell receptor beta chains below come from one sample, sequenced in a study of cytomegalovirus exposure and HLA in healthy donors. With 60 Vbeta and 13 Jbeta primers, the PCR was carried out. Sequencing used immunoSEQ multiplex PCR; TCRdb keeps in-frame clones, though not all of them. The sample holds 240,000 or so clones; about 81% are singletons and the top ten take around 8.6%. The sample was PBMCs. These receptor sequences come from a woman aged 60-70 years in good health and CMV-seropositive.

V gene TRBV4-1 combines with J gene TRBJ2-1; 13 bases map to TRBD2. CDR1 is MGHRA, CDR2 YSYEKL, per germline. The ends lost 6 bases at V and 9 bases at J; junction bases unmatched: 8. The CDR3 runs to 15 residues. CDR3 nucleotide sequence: TGCGCCAGCAGTCCCACTAGCGGGAGGGCCCCTGAGCAGTTCTTC. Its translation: CASSPTSGRAPEQFF.

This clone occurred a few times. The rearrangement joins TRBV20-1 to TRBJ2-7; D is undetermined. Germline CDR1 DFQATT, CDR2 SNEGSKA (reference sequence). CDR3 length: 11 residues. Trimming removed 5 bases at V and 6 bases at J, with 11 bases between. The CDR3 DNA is TGCAGTGCTCCGTTGACTCTCGAGCAGTACTTC. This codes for CSAPLTLEQYF.

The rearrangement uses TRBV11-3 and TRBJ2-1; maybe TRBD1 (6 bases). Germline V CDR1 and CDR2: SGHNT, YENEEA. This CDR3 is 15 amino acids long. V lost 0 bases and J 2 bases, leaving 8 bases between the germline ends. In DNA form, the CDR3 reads TGTGCCAGCAGCTTAGAGGGGGCGACCTACAATGAGCAGTTCTTC. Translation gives CASSLEGATYNEQFF.

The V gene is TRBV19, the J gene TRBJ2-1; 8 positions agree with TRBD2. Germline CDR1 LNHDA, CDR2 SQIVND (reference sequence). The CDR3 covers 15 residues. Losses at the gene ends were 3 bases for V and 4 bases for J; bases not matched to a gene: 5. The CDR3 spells CASSMLAGMYNEQFF. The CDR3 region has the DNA TGTGCCAGTAGTATGCTAGCGGGTATGTACAATGAGCAGTTCTTC.

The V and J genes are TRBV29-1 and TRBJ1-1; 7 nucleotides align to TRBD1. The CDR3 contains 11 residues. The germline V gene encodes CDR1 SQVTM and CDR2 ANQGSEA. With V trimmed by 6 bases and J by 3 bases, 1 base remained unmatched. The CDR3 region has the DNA TGCAGCGTCACAGGGGACACTGAAGCTTTCTTT. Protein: CSVTGDTEAFF.

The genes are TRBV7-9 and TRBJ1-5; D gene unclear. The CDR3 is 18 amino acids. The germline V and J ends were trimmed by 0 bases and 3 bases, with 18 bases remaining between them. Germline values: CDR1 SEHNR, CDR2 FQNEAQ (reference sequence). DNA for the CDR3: TGTGCCAGCAGCTTAGCGTACGAAGGGAGGTATCTCAATCAGCCCCAGCATTTT. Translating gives CASSLAYEGRYLNQPQHF.